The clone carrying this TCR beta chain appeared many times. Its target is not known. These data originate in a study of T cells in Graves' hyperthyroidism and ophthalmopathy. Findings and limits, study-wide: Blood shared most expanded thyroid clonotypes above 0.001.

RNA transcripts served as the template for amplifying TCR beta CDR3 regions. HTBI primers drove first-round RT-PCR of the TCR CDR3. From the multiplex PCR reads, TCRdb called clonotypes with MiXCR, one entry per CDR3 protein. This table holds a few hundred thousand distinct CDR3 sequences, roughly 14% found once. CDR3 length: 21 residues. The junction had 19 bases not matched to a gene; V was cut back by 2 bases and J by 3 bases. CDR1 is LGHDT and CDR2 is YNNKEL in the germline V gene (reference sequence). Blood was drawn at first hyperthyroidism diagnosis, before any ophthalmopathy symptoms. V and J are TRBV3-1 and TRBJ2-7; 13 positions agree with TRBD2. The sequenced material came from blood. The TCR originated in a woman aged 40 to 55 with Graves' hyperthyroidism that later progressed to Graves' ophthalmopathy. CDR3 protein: CASSQLPKTSGRPKTGYEQYF. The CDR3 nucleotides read TGTGCCAGCAGCCAACTGCCCAAGACTAGCGGGAGGCCCAAAACGGGCTACGAGCAGTACTTC.